A single sample gave rise to the 18 T cell receptor beta chains below, sequenced in a study of CD8 T cells in Susac syndrome. After extraction with the RNeasy kit, 0.5 to 1 ug of the RNA was reverse transcribed using random hexamers. TCRdb fed the immunoSEQ multiplex PCR reads into MiXCR, producing one record per CDR3 protein. This sample has 50,000 to 60,000 distinct CDR3 sequences, with around nine tenths found just once. The sample comprised CD8+ T cells from PBMCs. These TCRs come from a human donor in good health.

V and J are TRBV29-1 and TRBJ2-5, with 9 bases that match TRBD2. In germline, CDR1 is SQVTM, CDR2 ANQGSEA. There are 13 residues in the CDR3. With 7 bases clipped from V and 2 bases from J, the junction kept 5 bases outside the gene matches. The CDR3, as DNA: TGCAGCGACTTAGCGGGGGTTCAAGAGACCCAGTACTTC. It yields the protein CSDLAGVQETQYF.

This clonotype was seen once. V gene TRBV5-1 combines with J gene TRBJ2-2; no clear D gene. CDR1 and CDR2 (germline): SGHRS, YFSETQ. V lost 4 bases and J lost 3, with 13 bases in between. The CDR3 totals 15 residues. CDR3 DNA sequence: TGCGCCAGCAGCCAAGGCCGCTCCGACACCGGGGAGCTGTTTTTT. Translating it yields CASSQGRSDTGELFF. The full variable domain, its missing parts supplied by reference TRBV5-1 and TRBJ2-2, is KAGVTQTPRYLIKTRGQQVTLSCSPISGHRSVSWYQQTPGQGLQFLFEYFSETQRNKGNFPGRFSGRQFSNSRSEMNVSTLELGDSALYLCASSQGRSDTGELFFGEGSRLTVL.

The CDR3 nucleotides are TGTGCCAGCAGTTTTGTTTTTGGACAGTCCTACGAGCAGTACTTC. Its protein product is CASSFVFGQSYEQYF. The rearrangement uses TRBV12-3 or TRBV12-4 and TRBJ2-7; perhaps TRBD1 as D (6 bases). The CDR3 runs to 15 residues. V shed 3 bases and J shed 1 base, with 13 bases lying between them.

The chain couples TRBV7-2 to TRBJ2-3, with a possible D match to TRBD1 (6 bases). The CDR3 runs to 17 residues. The V gene lost 2 bases and the J gene lost 2 bases, with 17 bases spanning the gap. The V gene's germline CDR1 is SGHTA and CDR2 FQGNSA. CDR3 loop: CASSLFRTDLSTDTQYF. CDR3 nucleotides: TGTGCCAGCAGCTTATTCAGGACAGACCTTTCCACAGATACGCAGTATTTT.

The rearrangement links TRBV4-1 to TRBJ1-5, with a weak D call TRBD1 (5 bases). Germline V gene sequence: CDR1 MGHRA, CDR2 YSYEKL. V dropped 4 bases and J dropped 10 bases, with 17 bases sitting between them. CDR3 size: 14 residues. CDR3 sequence: CASSPGPFPGPQHF. The CDR3 nucleotides read TGCGCCAGCAGCCCGGGACCCTTTCCCGGACCCCAGCATTTT.

This clonotype was seen a single time. The rearrangement uses TRBV4-3 and TRBJ1-1; D is unclear. This CDR3 comprises 15 residues. Per the germline V gene, CDR1 is LGHNA and CDR2 is YSLEER. Between the trimmed V and J ends, which lost 0 bases and 8 bases, there was a span of 16 bases. The CDR3 coding sequence is TGCGCCAGCAGCCAAGACCTGGGCCGCCCTTTAGAAGCTTTCTTT. Translated: CASSQDLGRPLEAFF.

V gene TRBV18 combines with J gene TRBJ1-6; D ambiguous. Between the trimmed V and J ends, which lost 4 bases and 5 bases, there was a span of 12 bases. The CDR3 is made up of 15 amino acids. CDR1 and CDR2 (germline): KGHSH, LQKENI. CDR3 sequence reads: CASSHHPYNNSPLHF. CDR3 coding DNA: TGTGCCAGCTCACACCACCCTTATAATAATTCACCCCTCCACTTT.

CDR3 bases: TGTGCCAGCAGCCCCTGGGACGTCTCTAACTATGGCTACACCTTC. It yields the protein CASSPWDVSNYGYTF. The rearrangement uses TRBV4-2 and TRBJ1-2; weak D call: TRBD1 (5 bases). Between the trimmed V and J ends, which lost 4 bases and 0 bases, there was a span of 12 bases. The CDR3 consists of 15 residues. Germline V gene data show CDR1 as LGHNA and CDR2 as YNFKEQ.

The chain links TRBV27 to TRBJ2-3, with D perhaps matching TRBD1 or TRBD2 (6 bases each). Germline CDR1 is MNHEY and CDR2 is SMNVEV (reference sequence). The CDR3 consists of 17 residues. V lost 4 bases and J 1 base, leaving 18 bases between the germline ends. The CDR3 reads CASSSPQGRLGTDTQYF. In DNA form, the CDR3 reads TGTGCCAGCAGTTCCCCCCAGGGGAGGCTGGGCACAGATACGCAGTATTTT.

This rearrangement joins TRBV4-3 to TRBJ2-2; no clear D. Germline V gene sequence: CDR1 LGHNA, CDR2 YSLEER. V was pared by 1 base and J by 4 bases, with 7 bases between. The CDR3 length is 14 residues. CDR3 amino acids: CASSQASFTGELFF. The CDR3 DNA reads TGCGCCAGCAGCCAAGCAAGTTTCACCGGGGAGCTGTTTTTT.

V is TRBV13 and J is TRBJ2-2; D is unresolved. Germline V gene lookup returns CDR1 PRHDT and CDR2 FYEKMQ (reference sequence). CDR3 length equals 16 residues. The V end lost 5 bases, the J end lost 6 bases, and 19 bases lay between the germline ends. CDR3 amino acids: CASSPSGPNGAGELFF. In nucleotides, the CDR3 is TGTGCCAGCAGCCCATCGGGCCCCAATGGGGCCGGGGAGCTGTTTTTT.

The chain has TRBV9 and TRBJ2-1; maybe TRBD2 (6 bases). In germline, CDR1 is SGDLS, CDR2 YYNGEE. V lost 1 base, J lost 6 bases, and 17 bases lay in between. The CDR3 is 16 amino acids. CDR3 amino acids: CASSVSRELGSNEQFF. The CDR3 DNA follows: TGTGCCAGCAGCGTATCCCGGGAGTTAGGAAGCAATGAGCAGTTCTTC.

The rearrangement joins TRBV7-2 to TRBJ2-1; D possibly corresponds to TRBD2 (7 bases). The CDR3 runs to 15 residues. The germline V gene has CDR1 SGHTA and CDR2 FQGNSA. Deletions cut 8 bases from V and 4 bases from J, with 18 bases between. CDR3 nucleotide sequence: TGTGCCAGCGAACCCGGGGGCGGGGGTTACAATGAGCAGTTCTTC. Amino acids: CASEPGGGGYNEQFF.

V gene TRBV21-1 combines with J gene TRBJ2-3. TRBV21-1 is assigned pseudogene status. CDR3 length: 14 amino acids. CDR3 coding DNA: TGTGCCAGCAGCAGTTTGGCGGCGACAGATACGCAGTATTTT. Protein product: CASSSLAATDTQYF.

This rearrangement joins TRBV10-3 to TRBJ1-1; 8 nucleotides line up with TRBD1. The V gene end was trimmed by 6 bases and the J gene end by 1 base; junction bases not matched to a gene: 7. The germline V gene has CDR1 ENHRY and CDR2 SYGVKD. CDR3 length: 15 residues. The CDR3 DNA follows: TGTGCCATCAGCTCTTCGGACAGGGAGAACACTGAAGCTTTCTTT. It specifies CAISSSDRENTEAFF.

The J gene is TRBJ1-1, the V gene TRBV5-6; D not resolved. The length of the CDR3 is 12 residues. CDR1 and CDR2 (germline): SGHDT, YYEEEE. With 0 bases removed from V and 8 bases from J, the gap between germline ends came to 8 bases. In nucleotides, the CDR3 is TGTGCCAGCAGCTTGGCGATAGGAGAAGCTTTCTTT. Translation: CASSLAIGEAFF.

The chain joins TRBV7-9 to TRBJ2-7, with TRBD1 matching over 7 bases. The CDR3 covers 16 residues. V was pared by 5 bases and J by 9 bases, with 19 bases of the junction left unmatched. Germline CDR1 and CDR2: SEHNR and FQNEAQ (reference sequence). CDR3 residues: CASSQSVGGPQTLQYF. The CDR3 nucleotides are TGTGCCAGCAGCCAGAGTGTAGGGGGCCCCCAAACTCTGCAGTACTTC. Supplemented by reference TRBV7-9 and TRBJ2-7, the full variable domain reads DTGVSQNPRHKITKRGQNVTFRCDPISEHNRLYWYRQTLGQGPEFLTYFQNEAQLEKSRLLSDRFSAERPKGSFSTLEIQRTEQGDSAMYLCASSQSVGGPQTLQYFGPGTRLTVT.

J is TRBJ2-7 and V is TRBV4-1; D ambiguous. The CDR3 contains 14 residues. With 1 base removed from V and 1 base from J, the gap between germline ends came to 8 bases. The germline gives CDR1 MGHRA, CDR2 YSYEKL. The CDR3 bases are TGCGCCAGCAGCCAAGGCCTGGGGTCCTACGAGCAGTACTTC. Translating it yields CASSQGLGSYEQYF.